A single sample is the source of the 18 T cell receptor beta chains below, sequenced in a study of Tregs in tolerant kidney transplant recipients. The table came from immunoSEQ multiplex PCR; TCRdb's copy has only in-frame clones and leaves some out. The top ten clones hold about 10% of a sample with some 70,000 clones, roughly 89% of them seen once. Sample: CD8+ T cells from blood, taken before the transplant. These receptors all come from a human donor who received a combined kidney and bone marrow transplant.

This clone was counted once. The V and J genes are TRBV7-2 and TRBJ2-7; a possible D gene is TRBD2 (6 bases). The CDR3 runs to 15 residues. Between the trimmed V and J ends, which lost 2 bases and 0 bases, there was a span of 11 bases. Germline values: CDR1 SGHTA, CDR2 FQGNSA. CDR3 in amino acids: CASSLFLGSSYEQYF. DNA for the CDR3: TGTGCCAGCAGCTTATTTCTCGGGAGCTCCTACGAGCAGTACTTC.

The chain recombines TRBV11-2 with TRBJ2-5; no reliable D call. CDR3 length: 11 residues. Looked up from germline, CDR1 is SGHAT and CDR2 is FQNNGV. Trimming pared 3 bases from V and 5 bases from J, leaving 4 bases between. Here the CDR3 reads CASSFGETQYF. The DNA for the CDR3 is TGTGCCAGCAGCTTCGGGGAGACCCAGTACTTC.

The chain is built from TRBV19 and TRBJ2-1; 12 bases line up with TRBD2. V trimming: 5 bases; J trimming: 5 bases; junction bases outside the gene matches: 4. Germline values: CDR1 LNHDA, CDR2 SQIVND (reference sequence). This CDR3 comprises 15 residues. This CDR3 is CASSPTSGGHNEQFF. The CDR3, as DNA: TGTGCCAGTAGTCCGACTAGCGGGGGTCACAATGAGCAGTTCTTC.

The chain has TRBV30 and TRBJ2-7, with D maybe TRBD2 (6 bases). Germline CDR1 is GTSNPN and CDR2 is SVGIG (reference sequence). This CDR3 has 12 amino acids. The V gene lost 5 bases and the J gene lost 3 bases, with 11 bases spanning the gap. CDR3 residues: CAWSGTFYEQYF. CDR3 coding DNA: TGTGCCTGGTCAGGGACTTTCTACGAGCAGTACTTC.

The chain recombines TRBV7-9 with TRBJ2-5; TRBD1 aligns across 11 bases. The CDR3 loop spans 15 amino acids. V lost 4 bases to trimming and J lost 4 bases; unmatched junction nucleotides: 5. Germline CDR1 is SEHNR and CDR2 is FQNEAQ (reference sequence). The CDR3 coding sequence is TGTGCCAGCAGCTCCACCGGGACAGGGGGAGAGACCCAGTACTTC. Protein product: CASSSTGTGGETQYF.

The V gene is TRBV4-3, the J gene TRBJ2-7; D may be TRBD2 (5 bases). This CDR3 contains 15 residues. V dropped 0 bases and J dropped 4 bases, with 13 bases sitting between them. Germline V gives CDR1 LGHNA, CDR2 YSLEER. CDR3 sequence (DNA): TGCGCCAGCAGCCAAGAAAGGGTAGAGGGATACGAGCAGTACTTC. Residues: CASSQERVEGYEQYF.

CDR3 amino acids: CASTTRDRPYEQYF. In DNA, the CDR3 is TGTGCCAGCACCACCCGGGACAGGCCCTACGAGCAGTACTTC. The chain joins TRBV11-3 to TRBJ2-7, with 8 bases that match TRBD1. The V segment lost 7 bases and the J segment 2 bases; nucleotides outside the gene matches: 7. Germline assignment: CDR1 SGHNT and CDR2 YENEEA. This CDR3 comprises 14 residues.

The V gene is TRBV7-9, the J gene TRBJ1-2; 9 nucleotides align to TRBD1. Germline V lookup: CDR1 SEHNR, CDR2 FQNEAQ (reference sequence). This CDR3 region has 16 residues. Losses at the gene ends were 5 bases for V and 4 bases for J; bases not matched to a gene: 11. The CDR3, as DNA: TGTGCCAGCAGCGTAAGACCGGGACAGGGAACCTATGGCTACACCTTC. This gives the protein CASSVRPGQGTYGYTF.

The chain has TRBV19 and TRBJ1-5; the match to TRBD1 covers 10 bases. The CDR3 consists of 17 residues. Trimming removed 0 bases from V and 2 bases from J; junction bases left unmatched: 4. CDR1 LNHDA and CDR2 SQIVND come from the germline V gene (reference sequence). This chain's CDR3 is CASSIDRDRGGNQPQHF. As DNA, the CDR3 is TGTGCCAGTAGTATAGACAGGGACAGGGGTGGCAATCAGCCCCAGCATTTT.

V is TRBV5-1 and J is TRBJ2-7; D is unclear. The CDR3 is 13 amino acids. The V end lost 1 base, the J end lost 2 bases, and 7 bases lay between the germline ends. The germline CDR1 and CDR2 sequences are SGHRS and YFSETQ. CDR3 protein: CASSLNTAYEQYF. CDR3 DNA sequence: TGCGCCAGCAGCTTGAACACCGCCTACGAGCAGTACTTC.

This clone was observed once. V gene TRBV19 combines with J gene TRBJ2-7; TRBD2 aligns across 10 bases. The germline gives CDR1 LNHDA, CDR2 SQIVND (reference sequence). The CDR3 sequence is 14 residues long. The V and J ends lost 8 bases and 4 bases, in that order; junction bases with no gene match: 8. CDR3 amino acids: CASSPASGSYEQYF. The DNA of the CDR3 is TGTGCCAGTTCCCCTGCTAGCGGGAGTTACGAGCAGTACTTC.

This chain uses TRBV5-5 with TRBJ2-7; no clear D gene. Trimming took off 0 bases at V and 6 bases at J, with 10 bases between the two ends. Germline values: CDR1 SGHKS, CDR2 YYEKEE (reference sequence). CDR3 length: 13 amino acids. The CDR3 nucleotides are TGTGCCAGCAGCTTGGTTGGAGCAACCGAGCAGTACTTC. Amino acid sequence: CASSLVGATEQYF. The variable domain in full, completed from reference TRBV5-5 and TRBJ2-7, reads DAGVTQSPTHLIKTRGQQVTLRCSPISGHKSVSWYQQVLGQGPQFIFQYYEKEERGRGNFPDRFSARQFPNYSSELNVNALLLGDSALYLCASSLVGATEQYFGPGTRLTVT.

The V call is TRBV4-3, the J call TRBJ1-2; D unresolved. Trimming pared 0 bases from V and 0 bases from J, leaving 8 bases between. The CDR3 has 15 amino acids. Germline V CDR1 and CDR2: LGHNA, YSLEER. The CDR3 protein is CASSQDHGANYGYTF. CDR3 bases: TGCGCCAGCAGCCAAGATCACGGGGCTAACTATGGCTACACCTTC.

This chain connects TRBV27 to TRBJ2-1, with TRBD2 matching 9 bases. The germline V gene encodes CDR1 MNHEY and CDR2 SMNVEV (reference sequence). CDR3 length: 14 residues. Trimming at V came to 2 bases and at J to 7 bases, leaving 3 bases not matched to a gene. The CDR3 DNA reads TGTGCCAGCAGTTTAGGCGGGGGGGGGAATGAGCAGTTCTTC. Translated, it gives CASSLGGGGNEQFF.

J is TRBJ2-7 and V is TRBV19, with 7 bases matching TRBD1. CDR3 size: 14 residues. V gave up 5 bases and J gave up 1 base; unmatched junction bases: 5. The germline CDR1 and CDR2 sequences are LNHDA and SQIVND (reference sequence). In DNA, the CDR3 is TGTGCCAGTAGTCCCGGGACAGAGTCCTACGAGCAGTACTTC. The encoded protein is CASSPGTESYEQYF. The full variable domain, its missing parts supplied by reference TRBV19 and TRBJ2-7, is DGGITQSPKYLFRKEGQNVTLSCEQNLNHDAMYWYRQDPGQGLRLIYYSQIVNDFQKGDIAEGYSVSREKKESFPLTVTSAQKNPTAFYLCASSPGTESYEQYFGPGTRLTVT.

This rearrangement joins TRBV23-1 to TRBJ2-5; no definite D call. TRBV23-1 is identified as an open reading frame with a role that is uncertain. This CDR3 comprises 14 residues. Between the trimmed V and J ends, which lost 3 bases and 3 bases, there was a span of 11 bases. Written as DNA, the CDR3 is TGCGCCAGCAGTCATCTTGGCCCAGAAGAGACCCAGTACTTC. It yields the protein CASSHLGPEETQYF.

This rearrangement joins TRBV7-3 to TRBJ2-1; 10 bases fit TRBD1. CDR3 length equals 17 residues. J gave up 6 bases and V 0 bases, and 8 bases lay outside the gene matches. Germline assignment: CDR1 SGHTA and CDR2 FQGTGA. CDR3 DNA sequence: TGTGCCAGCAGCTTAACCTCCCCGGGACAGGGGATCAATGAGCAGTTCTTC. Its protein is CASSLTSPGQGINEQFF.

The V gene is TRBV30, the J gene TRBJ2-7, with 10 nucleotides matching TRBD1. The CDR3 consists of 14 residues. Germline lookup yields CDR1 GTSNPN and CDR2 SVGIG (reference sequence). V trimming: 2 bases; J trimming: 4 bases; junction bases outside the gene matches: 5. The CDR3 reads CAWSLGTGVYEQYF. The CDR3 DNA follows: TGTGCCTGGAGTTTAGGGACAGGGGTGTACGAGCAGTACTTC.